The next 20 T cell receptor beta chains were all read from a single sample in a study of shared clonotypes between healthy human individuals. Naive CD8 populations comprised CD45RO-negative cells positively selected for CCR7, excluding terminally differentiated effector memory CD45RA+ cells. Sequencing used immunoSEQ multiplex PCR; TCRdb keeps in-frame clones, though not all of them. The sample carries about 2.2 million clones, roughly 93% recorded once. Sequencing was performed on naive CD8+ T cells from PBMCs. Source of these receptors: a man aged 18 to 30 in good health. Some clones in this sample may be carry-over from other donors' samples.

The chain has TRBV5-1 and TRBJ2-1, with no clear D. There are 11 residues in the CDR3. V lost 0 bases, J lost 8 bases, and 3 bases lay in between. CDR1 is SGHRS, CDR2 YFSETQ, per germline. The CDR3, as DNA: TGCGCCAGCAGCTTGGTTGATGAGCAGTTCTTC. Amino acid sequence: CASSLVDEQFF.

This rearrangement joins TRBV19 to TRBJ1-1, with D tentatively TRBD1 (5 bases). Germline V gene lookup returns CDR1 LNHDA and CDR2 SQIVND (reference sequence). V was shortened by 7 bases and J by 6 bases, with 15 bases between the two germline ends. This CDR3 is 13 amino acids long. In DNA form, the CDR3 reads TGTGCCAGTACGGGACCCCCGGACCCTGAAGCTTTCTTT. This translates into CASTGPPDPEAFF.

The chain employs TRBV7-2 and TRBJ2-7, with 14 bases aligning to TRBD2. This CDR3 spans 14 amino acids. Germline CDR1 is SGHTA and CDR2 is FQGNSA. The trim removed 8 bases at V and 6 bases at J, leaving 6 bases unmatched. The CDR3: CASHPGTSGSEQYF. The CDR3 bases are TGTGCCAGCCACCCCGGGACTAGCGGGAGCGAGCAGTACTTC.

CDR3 coding DNA: TGCGCCAGCAGCCAAGTAGAAGGAAGCGGGACCCAAGAGACCCAGTACTTC. It encodes CASSQVEGSGTQETQYF. V usage is TRBV4-1 and J usage is TRBJ2-5; 7 nucleotides align to TRBD2. V shed 1 base and J 1 base; nucleotides not matched to a gene: 9. CDR1 MGHRA and CDR2 YSYEKL come from the germline V gene. This CDR3 region has 17 residues.

This clone was observed a handful of times. The CDR3 nucleotides read TGCGCCAGCAGCCAAGATTGGAGGTCCTATGGCTACACCTTC. Protein product: CASSQDWRSYGYTF. The gene calls are TRBV4-1 and TRBJ1-2; D is unclear. The germline V and J ends were trimmed by 0 bases and 4 bases, with 9 bases remaining between them. From germline, CDR1 is MGHRA and CDR2 YSYEKL. CDR3 size: 14 residues.

V is TRBV11-2 and J is TRBJ2-7; TRBD2 aligns across 9 bases. Losses at the gene ends were 0 bases for V and 1 base for J; bases not matched to a gene: 10. The CDR3 is made up of 18 amino acids. CDR1 and CDR2 (germline): SGHAT, FQNNGV. CDR3 coding DNA: TGTGCCAGCAGCTTAGACCCCAAGACTAGCGGACTATCCTACGAGCAGTACTTC. Translating it yields CASSLDPKTSGLSYEQYF.

The chain couples TRBV6-5 to TRBJ2-7; 7 bases line up with TRBD1. This CDR3 contains 12 residues. Looked up from germline, CDR1 is MNHEY and CDR2 is SVGAGI. Germline trimming cut 6 bases from V and 5 bases from J; bases unmatched to any gene: 4. The CDR3 here is CASRNRGHEQYF. CDR3 DNA sequence: TGTGCCAGCAGAAACAGGGGTCACGAGCAGTACTTC.

The genes are TRBV19 and TRBJ1-2, with D possibly being TRBD1 (5 bases). Trimming cost V 3 bases and J 6 bases, with 14 bases left between them. The CDR3 spans 14 residues. CDR1 is LNHDA, CDR2 SQIVND, per germline (reference sequence). CDR3 nucleotides: TGTGCCAGTAGTATGGCAGGGTCTGTAAATGGCTACACCTTC. Residues: CASSMAGSVNGYTF.

This chain joins TRBV25-1 and TRBJ2-7; D not resolved. Trimming removed 2 bases from V and 5 bases from J, with 7 bases in between. Germline V gene data show CDR1 as MGHDK and CDR2 as SYGVNS. CDR3 size: 12 residues. The DNA for the CDR3 is TGTGCCAGCAGTGAAATGATCCACGAGCAGTACTTC. Translating gives CASSEMIHEQYF.

The rearrangement links TRBV4-3 to TRBJ2-7; 14 positions match TRBD2. J lost 4 bases, V lost 6 bases, and 5 bases had no gene match. This CDR3 spans 15 amino acids. Per the germline V gene, CDR1 is LGHNA and CDR2 is YSLEER. The DNA of the CDR3 is TGCGCCAGCAGATCCGGGACTAGCGGGAGTTACGAGCAGTACTTC. It translates to CASRSGTSGSYEQYF.

The chain has TRBV19 and TRBJ1-5; no definite D call. Trimming left V 2 bases short and J 0 bases short, with 8 bases between. This CDR3 is built from 15 residues. CDR1 is LNHDA and CDR2 is SQIVND in the germline V gene (reference sequence). CDR3 loop: CASSIIRVSNQPQHF. CDR3 DNA: TGTGCCAGTAGTATAATTAGGGTTAGCAATCAGCCCCAGCATTTT.

V and J are TRBV4-1 and TRBJ1-3, with 8 bases that match TRBD1. V was pared by 1 base and J by 8 bases, with 10 bases of the junction left unmatched. The germline V gene encodes CDR1 MGHRA and CDR2 YSYEKL. This CDR3 spans 16 amino acids. The CDR3 nucleotides read TGCGCCAGCAGCCAAGCCCCCAGGGGGCTATTCGACACCATATATTTT. It is translated as CASSQAPRGLFDTIYF.

The chain carries TRBV5-8 and TRBJ2-7; the match to TRBD1 covers 12 bases. The ends lost 4 bases at V and 1 base at J; junction bases unmatched: 12. Germline assignment: CDR1 SGHTS and CDR2 YDEGEE. CDR3 size: 18 residues. DNA for the CDR3: TGTGCCAGCAGCCTCGGGACAGGGGGCTCGAGACTGTCCTACGAGCAGTACTTC. Translation gives CASSLGTGGSRLSYEQYF. Full variable domain (outside the CDR3, taken from reference TRBV5-8 and TRBJ2-7): EAGVTQSPTHLIKTRGQQATLRCSPISGHTSVYWYQQALGLGLQFLLWYDEGEERNRGNFPPRFSGRQFPNYSSELNVNALELEDSALYLCASSLGTGGSRLSYEQYFGPGTRLTVT.

The chain carries TRBV5-5 and TRBJ1-2; tentative D call: TRBD1 (6 bases). CDR1 is SGHKS, CDR2 YYEKEE, per germline (reference sequence). V was shortened by 2 bases and J by 2 bases, with 10 bases between the two germline ends. There are 14 residues in the CDR3. The CDR3 is CASSFRQANYGYTF. In DNA form, the CDR3 reads TGTGCCAGCAGCTTTCGACAGGCAAACTATGGCTACACCTTC. Full variable domain (outside the CDR3, taken from reference TRBV5-5 and TRBJ1-2): DAGVTQSPTHLIKTRGQQVTLRCSPISGHKSVSWYQQVLGQGPQFIFQYYEKEERGRGNFPDRFSARQFPNYSSELNVNALLLGDSALYLCASSFRQANYGYTFGSGTRLTVV.

Here the CDR3 reads CASSAGASVNTEAFF. CDR3 nucleotide sequence: TGCGCCAGCAGCGCAGGGGCCTCGGTGAACACTGAAGCTTTCTTT. The rearrangement links TRBV5-1 to TRBJ1-1; perhaps TRBD1 as D (6 bases). Germline-derived CDR1 and CDR2 are SGHRS and YFSETQ. CDR3 size: 15 residues. The V end lost 4 bases, the J end lost 0 bases, and 13 bases lay between the germline ends.

This sequence joins TRBV27 and TRBJ2-2; tentative D call: TRBD2 (6 bases). This CDR3 is 14 amino acids long. V lost 3 bases to trimming and J lost 2 bases, with 7 bases between them. Germline V CDR1 and CDR2: MNHEY, SMNVEV (reference sequence). CDR3 sequence reads: CASSLRDNTGELFF. DNA for the CDR3: TGTGCCAGCAGTTTGCGGGATAACACCGGGGAGCTGTTTTTT.

J is TRBJ2-7 and V is TRBV5-1; D gene ambiguous. The CDR3 contains 18 residues. V was shortened by 4 bases and J by 0 bases, with 23 bases between the two germline ends. The germline gives CDR1 SGHRS, CDR2 YFSETQ. CDR3 coding DNA: TGCGCCAGCAGCCCCCCTCGGGTCGGTTCCCCATACTCCTACGAGCAGTACTTC. Amino acid sequence: CASSPPRVGSPYSYEQYF.

The genes are TRBV5-6 and TRBJ1-2, with 10 bases matching TRBD1. The V gene end was trimmed by 2 bases and the J gene end by 4 bases; junction bases not matched to a gene: 5. The CDR3 contains 15 residues. Germline V gene sequence: CDR1 SGHDT, CDR2 YYEEEE. The CDR3 DNA sequence: TGTGCCAGCAGCTTCGACAGGGGGCATATCTATGGCTACACCTTC. Residues: CASSFDRGHIYGYTF.

This clone was recorded once. The CDR3 loop reads CASSPGLAEVDTQYF. The CDR3 bases are TGCGCCAGCAGCCCCGGACTAGCGGAAGTAGATACGCAGTATTTT. The V gene is TRBV4-1, the J gene TRBJ2-3; 10 positions match TRBD2. Trimming removed 4 bases from V and 5 bases from J; junction bases left unmatched: 6. CDR1 and CDR2 from the germline V gene are MGHRA and YSYEKL. This CDR3 is 15 amino acids long.

The chain combines TRBV19 with TRBJ2-5, with D unresolved. The V and J ends lost 3 bases and 1 base respectively, with 9 bases between them. The germline gives CDR1 LNHDA, CDR2 SQIVND (reference sequence). CDR3 length equals 14 residues. The CDR3 nucleotides are TGTGCCAGTAGTATGGGCAGGAGCCAAGAGACCCAGTACTTC. Translated: CASSMGRSQETQYF.